The 29 T cell receptor beta chains reported below all come from one sample, sequenced in a study of cytomegalovirus exposure and HLA in healthy donors. Sequencing was performed with immunoSEQ multiplex PCR; in TCRdb, only in-frame clones are kept and a portion is missing. Of 120,000 or so clones in the sample, 75% to 90% were seen once. Sequencing used PBMCs. These receptors all stem from a woman between 18 and 29 years old in good health and CMV-seronegative.

The chain joins TRBV20-1 to TRBJ2-3, with 8 bases that match TRBD1. The CDR3 is 11 amino acids. V lost 6 bases and J lost 5; bases outside the gene matches: 1. The V gene's germline CDR1 is DFQATT and CDR2 SNEGSKA (reference sequence). Here the CDR3 reads CSARGQDTQYF. CDR3 nucleotides: TGCAGTGCCAGGGGGCAAGATACGCAGTATTTT.

The chain employs TRBV7-9 and TRBJ1-1, with TRBD1 matching over 7 bases. The trim removed 5 bases at V and 7 bases at J, leaving 7 bases unmatched. Germline values: CDR1 SEHNR, CDR2 FQNEAQ (reference sequence). The CDR3 totals 13 residues. In nucleotides, the CDR3 is TGTGCCAGCAGCACCGGGACAGTTATTGAAGCTTTCTTT. It yields the protein CASSTGTVIEAFF. Full variable domain (outside the CDR3, taken from reference TRBV7-9 and TRBJ1-1): DTGVSQNPRHKITKRGQNVTFRCDPISEHNRLYWYRQTLGQGPEFLTYFQNEAQLEKSRLLSDRFSAERPKGSFSTLEIQRTEQGDSAMYLCASSTGTVIEAFFGQGTRLTVV.

This chain uses TRBV11-2 with TRBJ2-1; 10 nucleotides match TRBD2. The CDR3 loop spans 19 amino acids. With V trimmed by 0 bases and J by 2 bases, 10 bases remained unmatched. CDR1 is SGHAT, CDR2 FQNNGV, per germline. CDR3 in amino acids: CASSLEGTLAGATYNEQFF. CDR3 sequence (DNA): TGTGCCAGCAGCTTAGAGGGAACCCTAGCGGGAGCGACCTACAATGAGCAGTTCTTC.

The CDR3 region is CASSPGHRETQYF. The CDR3 DNA sequence: TGTGCCAGCAGCCCGGGACACCGAGAGACCCAGTACTTC. J is TRBJ2-5 and V is TRBV13, with TRBD1 as a possible D gene (6 bases). This CDR3 contains 13 residues. The germline CDR1 and CDR2 sequences are PRHDT and FYEKMQ (reference sequence). V lost 5 bases to trimming and J lost 4 bases, with 11 bases between them.

The V gene is TRBV6-5, the J gene TRBJ2-7; 13 bases line up with TRBD2. The V and J ends lost 1 base and 5 bases, in that order; junction bases with no gene match: 2. This CDR3 is built from 15 residues. Germline V gene lookup returns CDR1 MNHEY and CDR2 SVGAGI. The CDR3 here is CASSYLTSGRNEQYF. The CDR3 coding sequence is TGTGCCAGCAGTTACTTGACTAGCGGGAGGAACGAGCAGTACTTC.

This clone has just a few counts. The chain recombines TRBV2 with TRBJ2-7, with 7 bases matching TRBD1. Germline CDR1 and CDR2: SNHLY and FYNNEI. V was clipped by 6 bases and J by 3 bases; unmatched bases: 2. CDR3 size: 12 residues. In DNA, the CDR3 is TGTGCCAGCAGGACAGGGAGCTACGAGCAGTACTTC. This sequence encodes CASRTGSYEQYF. Looking up the rest from reference TRBV2 and TRBJ2-7 gives the full variable domain: EPEVTQTPSHQVTQMGQEVILRCVPISNHLYFYWYRQILGQKVEFLVSFYNNEISEKSEIFDDQFSVERPDGSNFTLKIRSTKLEDSAMYFCASRTGSYEQYFGPGTRLTVT.

The chain joins TRBV18 to TRBJ2-7; D is unclear. The V gene lost 3 bases and the J gene lost 3 bases, with 9 bases spanning the gap. In germline, CDR1 is KGHSH, CDR2 LQKENI. The CDR3 is 13 residues long. CDR3 DNA: TGTGCCAGCTCACCTCCCGACAACTACGAGCAGTACTTC. This gives the protein CASSPPDNYEQYF.

The chain employs TRBV19 and TRBJ1-4, with D tentatively TRBD1 (6 bases). This CDR3 comprises 19 residues. Germline CDR1 and CDR2: LNHDA and SQIVND (reference sequence). V was pared by 4 bases and J by 6 bases, with 27 bases between. CDR3 DNA sequence: TGTGCCAGTAGTAGTGTCCTTCCAGGGGCCGCCGAAGATGATGAAAAACTGTTTTTT. This gives the protein CASSSVLPGAAEDDEKLFF.

The J gene is TRBJ1-4, the V gene TRBV6-6; possibly TRBD1 for D (5 bases). Germline V gene data show CDR1 as MNHNY and CDR2 as SVGAGI (reference sequence). The CDR3 is made up of 13 amino acids. Deletions cut 8 bases from V and 0 bases from J, with 7 bases between. The CDR3 protein is CASGGTTNEKLFF. CDR3 nucleotides: TGTGCCAGCGGGGGGACAACTAATGAAAAACTGTTTTTT.

V is TRBV28 and J is TRBJ2-7; 9 nucleotides line up with TRBD1. The CDR3 contains 15 residues. V was clipped by 3 bases and J by 5 bases; unmatched bases: 8. Germline CDR1 reads MDHEN; CDR2 reads SYDVKM. The CDR3 protein is CASSFVRTGANEQYF. In DNA, the CDR3 is TGTGCCAGCAGTTTCGTCCGGACAGGGGCCAACGAGCAGTACTTC.

The chain recombines TRBV18 with TRBJ2-7, with a possible D match to TRBD1 (5 bases). The CDR3 covers 15 residues. The V and J ends lost 3 bases and 3 bases respectively, with 15 bases between them. Germline CDR1 is KGHSH and CDR2 is LQKENI. CDR3 DNA: TGTGCCAGCTCACCCCGGACATCCCCTTTCTACGAGCAGTACTTC. This translates into CASSPRTSPFYEQYF.

The rearrangement links TRBV11-3 to TRBJ2-7; 8 bases line up with TRBD1. Germline V CDR1 and CDR2: SGHNT, YENEEA. Unmatched junction bases numbered 6, after V lost 5 bases and J lost 0 bases. The CDR3 has 15 residues. The CDR3: CASSPRTGSSYEQYF. Written as DNA, the CDR3 is TGTGCCAGCAGCCCTCGGACAGGGAGCTCCTACGAGCAGTACTTC. The full variable domain, completed using reference TRBV11-3 and TRBJ2-7, is EAGVVQSPRYKIIEKKQPVAFWCNPISGHNTLYWYLQNLGQGPELLIRYENEEAVDDSQLPKDRFSAERLKGVDSTLKIQPAELGDSAVYLCASSPRTGSSYEQYFGPGTRLTVT.

V and J are TRBV30 and TRBJ2-2, with D tentatively TRBD2 (7 bases). Trimming cost V 3 bases and J 4 bases, with 15 bases left between them. Germline lookup yields CDR1 GTSNPN and CDR2 SVGIG (reference sequence). The CDR3 length is 15 residues. Here the CDR3 DNA reads TGTGCCTGGAGACGATGGGGGGGCCGCACCGGGGAGCTGTTTTTT. Translated: CAWRRWGGRTGELFF. The variable domain in full, completed from reference TRBV30 and TRBJ2-2, reads SQTIHQWPATLVQPVGSPLSLECTVEGTSNPNLYWYRQAAGRGLQLLFYSVGIGQISSEVPQNLSASRPQDRQFILSSKKLLLSDSGFYLCAWRRWGGRTGELFFGEGSRLTVL.

The chain links TRBV28 to TRBJ1-2; no firm D call. V lost 11 bases to trimming and J lost 7 bases, with 14 bases between them. CDR3 length: 11 amino acids. Germline V CDR1 and CDR2: MDHEN, SYDVKM. The CDR3 reads CALMTRFGYTF. The CDR3 DNA reads TGTGCCTTAATGACAAGATTTGGCTACACCTTC.

The chain carries TRBV28 and TRBJ2-7; no clear D gene. Germline V gene data show CDR1 as MDHEN and CDR2 as SYDVKM. V lost 11 bases to trimming and J lost 2 bases, with 19 bases between them. This CDR3 is 14 amino acids long. In DNA, the CDR3 is TGTGCCTCCCGGAGCGTACGCACGACCTACGAGCAGTACTTC. It codes for CASRSVRTTYEQYF.

This chain joins TRBV27 and TRBJ2-3, with 11 bases that match TRBD1. J was trimmed by 3 bases and V by 5 bases; bases with no gene match: 7. From germline, CDR1 is MNHEY and CDR2 SMNVEV (reference sequence). The CDR3 sequence is 16 residues long. The CDR3 DNA reads TGTGCCAGCAGTCCCAGGACAGGGGGCTGGACAGATACGCAGTATTTT. Residues: CASSPRTGGWTDTQYF.

The chain recombines TRBV5-4 with TRBJ2-5; 8 positions match TRBD2. In germline, CDR1 is SGHNT, CDR2 YYREEE (reference sequence). CDR3 length: 15 amino acids. After removal of 2 bases from V and 4 bases from J, the junction contained 7 bases not matched to a gene. This CDR3 reads CASSFAGRGGETQYF. In nucleotides, the CDR3 is TGTGCCAGCAGCTTTGCCGGGAGGGGCGGAGAGACCCAGTACTTC.

The J gene is TRBJ1-3, the V gene TRBV19, with 9 bases fitting TRBD1. CDR3 length equals 17 residues. Trimming removed 6 bases from V and 1 base from J; junction bases left unmatched: 10. The V gene's germline CDR1 is LNHDA and CDR2 SQIVND (reference sequence). The CDR3 nucleotides read TGTGCCAGTAGACTTACCGGGACAGGGTCTTCTGGAAACACCATATATTTT. As protein: CASRLTGTGSSGNTIYF.

The chain recombines TRBV6-1 with TRBJ2-1; the D gene is possibly TRBD2 (6 bases). The CDR3 is 18 residues long. Germline V gene lookup returns CDR1 MNHNS and CDR2 SASEGT. Trimming cost V 0 bases and J 7 bases, with 22 bases left between them. In DNA, the CDR3 is TGTGCCAGCAGTGAAGCGACGTTGGCGGGAAGATTGGATAATGAGCAGTTCTTC. It specifies CASSEATLAGRLDNEQFF.

J is TRBJ2-7 and V is TRBV21-1; the table's D call TRBD1 went unverified against the DNA. TRBV21-1 corresponds to a pseudogene. This CDR3 has 13 amino acids. CDR3 protein: CASSKGHHYEQYF. CDR3 bases: TGTGCCAGCAGCAAAGGGCACCACTACGAGCAGTACTTC.

The genes are TRBV29-1 and TRBJ2-7; D is perhaps TRBD1 (5 bases). The germline V gene has CDR1 SQVTM and CDR2 ANQGSEA. Trimming stripped 6 bases from V and 3 bases from J, with 9 bases between. CDR3 length: 11 amino acids. The CDR3 here is CSVADSYEQYF. In DNA, the CDR3 is TGCAGCGTCGCTGACAGCTACGAGCAGTACTTC.

The genes are TRBV6-6 and TRBJ2-7, with 7 bases identical to TRBD2. The V segment lost 6 bases and the J segment 4 bases; nucleotides outside the gene matches: 6. Germline values: CDR1 MNHNY, CDR2 SVGAGI (reference sequence). This CDR3 has 13 residues. The CDR3 is CASSLGGDYEQYF. In nucleotides, the CDR3 is TGTGCCAGCAGCCTTGGGGGGGATTACGAGCAGTACTTC.

The rearrangement uses TRBV6-1 and TRBJ1-2, with 9 bases that match TRBD1. Germline CDR1 MNHNS, CDR2 SASEGT. This CDR3 spans 15 amino acids. J lost 6 bases, V lost 7 bases, and 12 bases had no gene match. The CDR3 sequence is CASNLKGQGENGYTF. CDR3 nucleotide sequence: TGTGCCAGCAACTTAAAGGGACAGGGAGAAAATGGCTACACCTTC.

This chain links TRBV6-1 with TRBJ2-1; 12 bases match TRBD2. CDR1 and CDR2 (germline): MNHNS, SASEGT. V trimming: 4 bases; J trimming: 6 bases; junction bases outside the gene matches: 4. This CDR3 comprises 15 residues. The CDR3 DNA sequence: TGTGCCAGCAGTGGAGGACTAGCGGGGTCCAATGAGCAGTTCTTC. Amino acids: CASSGGLAGSNEQFF.

CDR3 sequence reads: CASSPSGSSDTQYF. DNA for the CDR3: TGTGCCAGCAGCCCTAGCGGGAGCTCAGATACGCAGTATTTT. The V and J genes are TRBV9 and TRBJ2-3, with 10 nucleotides matching TRBD2. This CDR3 has 14 amino acids. Germline V gene sequence: CDR1 SGDLS, CDR2 YYNGEE. The V gene end was trimmed by 4 bases and the J gene end by 4 bases; junction bases not matched to a gene: 3.

The J gene is TRBJ1-1, the V gene TRBV2; maybe TRBD1 (6 bases). Trimming stripped 8 bases from V and 4 bases from J, with 11 bases between. The CDR3 sequence is 12 residues long. Germline CDR1 is SNHLY and CDR2 is FYNNEI. The CDR3 region has the DNA TGTGCCAGCCAAGGACAGAGCACTGAAGCTTTCTTT. It specifies CASQGQSTEAFF.

J is TRBJ2-4 and V is TRBV19, with TRBD2 matching over 7 bases. Germline V gives CDR1 LNHDA, CDR2 SQIVND (reference sequence). The length of the CDR3 is 13 residues. Losses at the gene ends were 7 bases for V and 7 bases for J; bases not matched to a gene: 7. The CDR3 nucleotides read TGTGCCAGTACGGTGACGGGAGGTAACATTCAGTACTTC. Its translation: CASTVTGGNIQYF.

J is TRBJ1-2 and V is TRBV6-4, with 8 bases identical to TRBD1. The CDR3 spans 15 residues. Germline CDR1 reads MRHNA; CDR2 reads SNTAGT. With V trimmed by 0 bases and J by 8 bases, 8 bases remained unmatched. Here the CDR3 DNA reads TGTGCCAGCAGTGACTCCGACAGGGGACTAGCAGGCTACACCTTC. The encoded protein is CASSDSDRGLAGYTF.

This sequence joins TRBV10-2 and TRBJ2-7; 7 nucleotides agree with TRBD1. Germline V lookup: CDR1 WSHSY, CDR2 SAAADI. V lost 6 bases, J lost 2 bases, and 16 bases stayed unmatched. The CDR3 has 17 residues. CDR3 in amino acids: CASRDHPPDRATYEQYF. In nucleotides, the CDR3 is TGCGCCAGCAGGGACCACCCCCCCGACAGGGCTACCTACGAGCAGTACTTC.